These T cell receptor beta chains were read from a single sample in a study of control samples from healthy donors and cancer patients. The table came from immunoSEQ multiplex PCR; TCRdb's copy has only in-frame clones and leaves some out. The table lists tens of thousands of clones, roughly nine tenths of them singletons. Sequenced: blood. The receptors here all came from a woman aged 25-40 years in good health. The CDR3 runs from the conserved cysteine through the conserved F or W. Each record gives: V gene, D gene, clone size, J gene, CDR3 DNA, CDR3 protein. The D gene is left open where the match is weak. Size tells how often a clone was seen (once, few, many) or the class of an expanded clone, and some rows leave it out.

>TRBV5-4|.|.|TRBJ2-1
TGTGCCAGCAGCTCACAGACACCCATAGTCCCCTACAATGAGCAGTTCTTC
CASSSQTPIVPYNEQFF
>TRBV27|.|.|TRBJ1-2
TGTGCCAGCAGCCGGGACGGCACTCTCTATGGCTACACCTTC
CASSRDGTLYGYTF
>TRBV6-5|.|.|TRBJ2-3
TGTGCCAGCAGTTACCAGGCGGGGGCCCAGGATACGCAGTATTTT
CASSYQAGAQDTQYF
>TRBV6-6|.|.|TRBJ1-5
TGTGCCAGCAGTTACTCGGGCCGTGATAGCAATCAGCCCCAGCATTTT
CASSYSGRDSNQPQHF
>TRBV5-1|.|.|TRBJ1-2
TGCGCCAGCAGCCCCGGCTCTTCCCACTATGGCTACACCTTC
CASSPGSSHYGYTF
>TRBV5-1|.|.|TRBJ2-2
TGCGCCAGCAGCTTGGTCAGGGGTCCTAACACCGGGGAGCTGTTTTTT
CASSLVRGPNTGELFF
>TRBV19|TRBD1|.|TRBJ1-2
TGTGCCAGTAGTCCCCCGACCGGGACAGGGAATGGCTACACCTTC
CASSPPTGTGNGYTF
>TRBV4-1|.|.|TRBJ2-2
TGCGCCAGCAGCCAAAGGGCGGGGGCGGGCACCGGGGAGCTGTTTTTT
CASSQRAGAGTGELFF
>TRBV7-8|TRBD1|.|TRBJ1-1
TGTGCCAGCAGCCTTAAACTTACAGGGGGGAACACTGAAGCTTTCTTT
CASSLKLTGGNTEAFF
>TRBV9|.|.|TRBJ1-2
TGTGCCAGCAGCGTAGTGGTAACAGAGAACTATGGCTACACCTTC
CASSVVVTENYGYTF
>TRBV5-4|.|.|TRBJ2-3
TGTGCCAGCAGCTTGGGGGCGGGTACAGATACGCAGTATTTT
CASSLGAGTDTQYF
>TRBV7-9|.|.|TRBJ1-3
TGTGCCAGCACCCCCCTCCAAGTCCCCCGCAGAAACACCATATATTTT
CASTPLQVPRRNTIYF
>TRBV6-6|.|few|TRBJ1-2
TGTGCCAGCAGTTACCGCTATGGCTACACCTTC
CASSYRYGYTF
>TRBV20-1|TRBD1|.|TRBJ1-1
TGCAGTGCGGACAGGGGGCGTTGGGCTTTCTTT
CSADRGRWAFF
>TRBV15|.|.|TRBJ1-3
TGTGCCACCAGCAGAGACCGAAACGTCGGGACCTCTGGAAACACCATATATTTT
CATSRDRNVGTSGNTIYF
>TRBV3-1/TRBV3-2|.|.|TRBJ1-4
TGTGCCAGCAGCCAAGTTGAAGAAAAACTGTTTTTT
CASSQVEEKLFF
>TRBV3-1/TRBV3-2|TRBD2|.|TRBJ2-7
TGTGCCAGCAGCCAAGTAACTAGCGGGAGGGGGACCTACGAGCAGTACTTC
CASSQVTSGRGTYEQYF
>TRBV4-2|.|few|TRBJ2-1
TGTGCCAGCAGCCAGGTGACAGGAGTGGAGCAGTTCTTC
CASSQVTGVEQFF
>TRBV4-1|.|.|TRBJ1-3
TGCGCCAGCAGCCAAGAACAGGGCGAAAACACCATATATTTT
CASSQEQGENTIYF
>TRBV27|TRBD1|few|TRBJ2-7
TGTGCCAGCAGTTTAGATCGGACAGGGGTCTACGAGCAGTACTTC
CASSLDRTGVYEQYF